The clone carrying this TCR beta chain occurred once. The sample belongs to a study of blood T cell repertoires in COVID-19. Study-wide context: Sites across the United States, Italy and Spain contributed samples from acute and convalescent COVID-19. The cDNA or gDNA used as material had been derived from T cells, B-cell-depleted T cells, or PBMCs.

As originally analysed: From reference gene primer amplification, estimates of nucleated cell counts were derived. Profiled with immunoSEQ multiplex PCR; TCRdb holds only in-frame clones, not every one. V and J calls and clone size follow that table, whereas D and trimming were derived from the DNA. Here the sample spans around 250,000 clones, more than 75% being singletons. Recruitment covered some 25 US areas and drew participants whose ages spanned roughly 18 to 100 years. There are 19 residues in the CDR3. V shed 4 bases, J shed 1 base, and the junction held 9 bases outside the gene matches. Germline V gene lookup returns CDR1 LGHDT and CDR2 YNNKEL (reference sequence).

Sequenced material: PBMCs or T cells enriched from blood (not recorded which). The chain combines TRBV3-1 (or the pseudogene TRBV3-2) with TRBJ2-3, with 15 positions matching TRBD2. This TCR came from a woman in her fifties or sixties who had recovered from COVID-19. The chain's CDR3 is CASSPKGLAGGPGTDTQYF. The CDR3 DNA reads TGTGCCAGCAGCCCAAAAGGACTAGCGGGAGGGCCTGGCACAGATACGCAGTATTTT.